This record looks at one TCR beta chain sequence and its context. This sample was included in a study of control samples from healthy donors and cancer patients. Germline CDR1 LNHDA, CDR2 SQIVND (reference sequence). The CDR3 consists of 13 residues. J was trimmed by 7 bases and V by 5 bases; bases with no gene match: 4. Clones were read by immunoSEQ multiplex PCR, and TCRdb kept only the in-frame ones, dropping some. Of about 170,000 clones listed, roughly nine tenths are singletons. This receptor was obtained from a woman younger than 45 in good health. The J gene is TRBJ1-1, the V gene TRBV19; 10 bases are shared with TRBD1. The sample was blood. The CDR3 nucleotides read TGTGCCAGTAGTGTGGACAGGGGGAATGAAGCTTTCTTT. Residues: CASSVDRGNEAFF. Together with reference TRBV19 and TRBJ1-1, the CDR3 gives the full variable domain: DGGITQSPKYLFRKEGQNVTLSCEQNLNHDAMYWYRQDPGQGLRLIYYSQIVNDFQKGDIAEGYSVSREKKESFPLTVTSAQKNPTAFYLCASSVDRGNEAFFGQGTRLTVV.